This TCR beta chain was captured in a study of T cell responses to AZD1222 COVID-19 vaccine. This clone was counted a few times. Its antigen remains unidentified. The CDR3 totals 15 residues. Per germline, CDR1 GTSNPN and CDR2 SVGIG (reference sequence). V lost 0 bases to trimming and J lost 8 bases; unmatched junction nucleotides: 7. Data came from immunoSEQ multiplex PCR; TCRdb stores just in-frame clones and leaves some out. The sample gives roughly 150,000 clones, about nine tenths of which show up once; around 2% is in the top ten. Study-wide results and caveats: Donors were chiefly white British, with a greater number of females, and clonal diversity was perhaps underestimated. The number of AZD1222 recipients seropositive at baseline was only 6 or 7. Breadth and depth of Spike-specific TCRs rose after two AZD1222 doses.

Material: peripheral blood, obtained on day 0 of AZD1222 vaccination. The rearrangement links TRBV30 to TRBJ2-4; the match to TRBD1 covers 10 bases. The receptor's source is an adult in good health. CDR3 coding DNA: TGTGCCTGGAGTGTAATTGGGACAGGGGCGGACATTCAGTACTTC. Its protein is CAWSVIGTGADIQYF.